The sequence of this T cell receptor (beta chain) was determined in a study of T cell responses to AZD1222 COVID-19 vaccine. The protocol was immunoSEQ multiplex PCR, while the TCRdb copy is restricted to in-frame clones and leaves out a portion. The sample consists of about 120,000 clones, roughly 87% of them appearing once. Study-wide results and limits: Donors, mostly white British, included more females; clonal diversity was possibly underestimated. Within unmutated variant regions lay the reported targets of nearly half of spike-specific TCRs.

On this clone itself: What it recognizes is unknown.

Germline V gene lookup returns CDR1 SGDLS and CDR2 YYNGEE. The ends were cut back, 1 base at V and 5 bases at J, with 14 bases in the middle. The CDR3 runs to 15 residues. The material sequenced was peripheral blood, taken on day 0 of AZD1222 vaccination. The chain recombines TRBV9 with TRBJ2-3, with TRBD1 as a possible D gene (6 bases). The TCR was taken from an adult in good health. The CDR3 protein is CASSVNRASEDTQYF. The CDR3 bases are TGTGCCAGCAGCGTAAACAGGGCATCCGAAGATACGCAGTATTTT. Based on the CDR3 plus reference TRBV9 and TRBJ2-3, the full variable domain is DSGVTQTPKHLITATGQRVTLRCSPRSGDLSVYWYQQSLDQGLQFLIQYYNGEERAKGNILERFSAQQFPDLHSELNLSSLELGDSALYFCASSVNRASEDTQYFGPGTRLTVL.